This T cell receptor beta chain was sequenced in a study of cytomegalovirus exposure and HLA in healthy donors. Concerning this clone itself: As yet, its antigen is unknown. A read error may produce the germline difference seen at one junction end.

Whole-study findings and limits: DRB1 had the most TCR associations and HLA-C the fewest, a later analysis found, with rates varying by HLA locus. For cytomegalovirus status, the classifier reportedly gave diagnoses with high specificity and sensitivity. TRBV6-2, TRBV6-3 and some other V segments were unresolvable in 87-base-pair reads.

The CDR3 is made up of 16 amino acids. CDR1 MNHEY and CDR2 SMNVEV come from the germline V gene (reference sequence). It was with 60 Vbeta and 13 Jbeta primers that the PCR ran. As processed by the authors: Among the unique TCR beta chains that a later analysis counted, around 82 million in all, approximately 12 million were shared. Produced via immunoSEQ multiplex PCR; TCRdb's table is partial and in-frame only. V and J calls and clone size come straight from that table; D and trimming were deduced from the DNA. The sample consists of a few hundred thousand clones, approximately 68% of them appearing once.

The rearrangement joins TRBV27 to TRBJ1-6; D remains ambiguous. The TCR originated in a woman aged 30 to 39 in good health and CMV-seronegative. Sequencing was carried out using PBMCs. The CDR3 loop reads CATSEGGLSLDSPLHF. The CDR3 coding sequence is TGTGCCACCAGTGAAGGAGGGTTAAGTTTGGATTCACCCCTCCACTTT.